A single sample is the source of the 10 T cell receptor beta chains below, sequenced in a study of OX40 agonist ivuxolimab in advanced cancers. Data came from immunoSEQ multiplex PCR; TCRdb stores just in-frame clones and leaves some out. The sample includes 40,000 or so clones, 92% of them seen just once. Sample: CD4+ or CD8+ T cells sorted from blood, taken in a trial of the OX40 agonist ivuxolimab. The receptors come from an adult with an advanced solid tumor such as melanoma, head and neck, liver or kidney cancer.

The chain has TRBV7-9 and TRBJ2-7; 11 positions match TRBD2. With 8 bases clipped from V and 4 bases from J, the junction kept 7 bases outside the gene matches. CDR3 length: 14 residues. The germline CDR1 and CDR2 sequences are SEHNR and FQNEAQ (reference sequence). The CDR3 nucleotides are TGTGCCAGCGCCGAGGGGACTAGCGGTTACGAGCAGTACGTC. It encodes CASAEGTSGYEQYV.

The rearrangement joins TRBV7-9 to TRBJ1-3; a weak D match, TRBD1 (6 bases). Per the germline V gene, CDR1 is SEHNR and CDR2 is FQNEAQ (reference sequence). The CDR3 is 16 residues long. Deletions cut 1 base from V and 0 bases from J, with 10 bases between. CDR3 amino acids: CASSLVTGHSGNTIYF. The CDR3 DNA sequence: TGTGCCAGCAGCTTAGTGACAGGCCACTCTGGAAACACCATATATTTT.

V gene TRBV7-2 combines with J gene TRBJ2-3; 7 bases map to TRBD2. The CDR3 totals 17 residues. V dropped 2 bases and J dropped 2; count of bases not matched to a gene: 10. Germline assignment: CDR1 SGHTA and CDR2 FQGNSA. In DNA, the CDR3 is TGTGCCAGCAGCTTAAATCCGGGGGAGGGGATCACAGATACGCAGTATTTT. This gives the protein CASSLNPGEGITDTQYF.

The chain couples TRBV6-6 to TRBJ2-7; 7 bases agree with TRBD1. The V and J ends lost 6 bases and 0 bases, in that order; junction bases with no gene match: 11. Germline loops: CDR1 MNHNY, CDR2 SVGAGI (reference sequence). CDR3 length: 16 residues. The DNA of the CDR3 is TGTGCCAGCAGCCAATTCGGACAGGAGACCTCCTACGAGCAGTACGTC. Its translation: CASSQFGQETSYEQYV.

The genes are TRBV27 and TRBJ1-1; no clear D gene. Trimming cost V 1 base and J 1 base, with 10 bases left between them. The CDR3 consists of 15 residues. The germline V gene encodes CDR1 MNHEY and CDR2 SMNVEV (reference sequence). Here the CDR3 reads CASSLYPGTNTEAFF. The CDR3, as DNA: TGTGCCAGCAGTTTATACCCGGGAACGAACACTGAAGCTTTCTTT.

The V and J genes are TRBV29-1 and TRBJ2-3; TRBD2 aligns across 7 bases. The V and J ends lost 4 bases and 0 bases, in that order; junction bases with no gene match: 7. Germline values: CDR1 SQVTM, CDR2 ANQGSEA. The length of the CDR3 is 15 residues. The CDR3, as DNA: TGCAGCGTTGCGGGGGGACTCACCAGCACAGATACGCAGTATTTT. Its protein product is CSVAGGLTSTDTQYF.

The chain employs TRBV27 and TRBJ2-6, with D possibly being TRBD1 (5 bases). Deletions cut 8 bases from V and 1 base from J, with 27 bases between. There are 20 residues in the CDR3. Germline lookup yields CDR1 MNHEY and CDR2 SMNVEV (reference sequence). The CDR3 region has the DNA TGTGCCAGCCCATCAGTGGGCAGGGCCCCTTTAGGATCTGGGGCCAACGTCCTGACTTTC. Protein: CASPSVGRAPLGSGANVLTF.

Only a few counts were recorded for this clone. This chain links TRBV4-1 with TRBJ1-1; D might be TRBD1 (5 bases). From germline, CDR1 is MGHRA and CDR2 YSYEKL. The V end was cut by 2 bases, the J end by 3 bases, with 13 bases between. The CDR3 contains 15 residues. The CDR3 DNA is TGCGCCAGCAGCCAATCCTCCGGGGGTCACACTGAAGCTTTCTTT. Translated: CASSQSSGGHTEAFF.

The rearrangement joins TRBV7-9 to TRBJ2-1; 7 bases are shared with TRBD2. Germline CDR1 SEHNR, CDR2 FQNEAQ (reference sequence). Trimming cost V 8 bases and J 1 base; bases outside gene matches: 8. The CDR3 covers 15 residues. CDR3 in DNA: TGTGCCAGCGAGCTAGATAGCGGGTCCTACAATGAGCAGTTCTTC. Its translation is CASELDSGSYNEQFF. Complete variable domain (other parts from reference TRBV7-9 and TRBJ2-1): DTGVSQNPRHKITKRGQNVTFRCDPISEHNRLYWYRQTLGQGPEFLTYFQNEAQLEKSRLLSDRFSAERPKGSFSTLEIQRTEQGDSAMYLCASELDSGSYNEQFFGPGTRLTVL.

The chain links TRBV6-1 to TRBJ1-3; D is perhaps TRBD1 (5 bases). Trimming shortened V by 2 bases and J by 0 bases, and 26 bases separated the two germline ends. The CDR3 loop spans 21 amino acids. Per germline, CDR1 MNHNS and CDR2 SASEGT. The CDR3 nucleotides are TGTGCCAGCAGTGAATGGTATTATGGGATTACGACAGTTCCCTCTGGAAACACCATATATTTT. Translated: CASSEWYYGITTVPSGNTIYF.